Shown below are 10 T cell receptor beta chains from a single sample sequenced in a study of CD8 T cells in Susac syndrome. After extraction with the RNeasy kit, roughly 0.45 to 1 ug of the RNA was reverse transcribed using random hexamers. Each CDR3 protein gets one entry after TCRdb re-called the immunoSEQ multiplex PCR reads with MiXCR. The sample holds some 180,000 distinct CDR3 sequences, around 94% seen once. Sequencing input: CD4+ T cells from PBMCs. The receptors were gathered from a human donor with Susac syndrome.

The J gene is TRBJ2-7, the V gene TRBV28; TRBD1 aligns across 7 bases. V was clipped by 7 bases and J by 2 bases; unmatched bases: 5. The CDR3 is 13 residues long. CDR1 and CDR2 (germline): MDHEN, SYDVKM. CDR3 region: CASTGTATYEQYF. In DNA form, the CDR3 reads TGTGCCAGCACCGGGACAGCCACCTACGAGCAGTACTTC. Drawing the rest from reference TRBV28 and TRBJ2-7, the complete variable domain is DVKVTQSSRYLVKRTGEKVFLECVQDMDHENMFWYRQDPGLGLRLIYFSYDVKMKEKGDIPEGYSVSREKKERFSLILESASTNQTSMYLCASTGTATYEQYFGPGTRLTVT.

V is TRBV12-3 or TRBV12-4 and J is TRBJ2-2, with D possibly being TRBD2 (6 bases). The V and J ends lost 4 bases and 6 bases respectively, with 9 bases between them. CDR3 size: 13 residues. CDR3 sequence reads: CASSSGGAGELFF. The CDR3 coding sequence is TGTGCCAGCAGTTCAGGCGGGGCCGGGGAGCTGTTTTTT.

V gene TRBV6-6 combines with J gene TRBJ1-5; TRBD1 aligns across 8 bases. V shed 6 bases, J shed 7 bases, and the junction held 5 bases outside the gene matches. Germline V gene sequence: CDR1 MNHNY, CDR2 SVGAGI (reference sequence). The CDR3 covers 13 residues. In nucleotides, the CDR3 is TGTGCCAGCAGACCGACAGGGGAACAGCCCCAGCATTTT. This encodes CASRPTGEQPQHF.

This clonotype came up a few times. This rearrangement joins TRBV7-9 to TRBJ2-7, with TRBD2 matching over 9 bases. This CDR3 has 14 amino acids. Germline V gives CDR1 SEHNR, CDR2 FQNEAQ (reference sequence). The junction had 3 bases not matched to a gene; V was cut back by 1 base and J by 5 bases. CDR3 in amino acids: CASSLEAGGHEQYF. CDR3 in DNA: TGTGCCAGCAGCTTAGAAGCGGGAGGCCACGAGCAGTACTTC.

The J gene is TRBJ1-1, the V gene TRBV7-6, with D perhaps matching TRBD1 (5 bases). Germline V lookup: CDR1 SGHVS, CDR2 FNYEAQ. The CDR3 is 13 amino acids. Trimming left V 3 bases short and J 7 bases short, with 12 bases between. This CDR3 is CASSLAGNDEAFF. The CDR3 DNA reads TGTGCCAGCAGCTTGGCAGGGAATGATGAAGCTTTCTTT.

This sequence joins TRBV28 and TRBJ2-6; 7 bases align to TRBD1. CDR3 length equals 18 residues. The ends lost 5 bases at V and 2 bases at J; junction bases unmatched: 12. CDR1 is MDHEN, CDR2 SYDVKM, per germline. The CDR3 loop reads CASSPNPLRGPGANVLTF. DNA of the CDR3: TGTGCCAGCAGTCCGAATCCCTTAAGGGGGCCTGGGGCCAACGTCCTGACTTTC.

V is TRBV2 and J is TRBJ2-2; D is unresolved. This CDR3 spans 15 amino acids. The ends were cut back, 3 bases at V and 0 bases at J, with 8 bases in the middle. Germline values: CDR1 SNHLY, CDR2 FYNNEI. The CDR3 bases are TGTGCCAGCAGTGATCTCGGATCGAACACCGGGGAGCTGTTTTTT. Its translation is CASSDLGSNTGELFF.

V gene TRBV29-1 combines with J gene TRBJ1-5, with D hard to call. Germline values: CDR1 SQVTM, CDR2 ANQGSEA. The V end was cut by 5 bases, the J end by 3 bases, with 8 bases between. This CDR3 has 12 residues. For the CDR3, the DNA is TGCAGCGTTCGGCAGGCCAATCAGCCCCAGCATTTT. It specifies CSVRQANQPQHF. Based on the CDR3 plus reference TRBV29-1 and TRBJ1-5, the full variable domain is SAVISQKPSRDICQRGTSLTIQCQVDSQVTMMFWYRQQPGQSLTLIATANQGSEATYESGFVIDKFPISRPNLTFSTLTVSNMSPEDSSIYLCSVRQANQPQHFGDGTRLSIL.

The chain's CDR3 is CSALEGNNQPQHF. The CDR3, as DNA: TGCAGTGCCCTGGAGGGCAACAATCAGCCCCAGCATTTT. The rearrangement uses TRBV20-1 and TRBJ1-5; D unresolved. CDR1 is DFQATT, CDR2 SNEGSKA, per germline (reference sequence). V lost 6 bases to trimming and J lost 3 bases, with 12 bases between them. The length of the CDR3 is 13 residues.

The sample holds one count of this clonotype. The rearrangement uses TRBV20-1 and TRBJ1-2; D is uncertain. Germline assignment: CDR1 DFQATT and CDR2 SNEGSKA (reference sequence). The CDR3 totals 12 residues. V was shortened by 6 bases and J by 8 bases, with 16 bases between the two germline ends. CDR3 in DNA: TGCAGTGCGAAACAGCTAGATAGGGGCTACACCTTC. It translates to CSAKQLDRGYTF.